This passage covers 23 T cell receptor beta chains from one sample sequenced in a study of beta chain features in type 1 diabetes (dated 2018 in TCRdb). The library relied on the immunoSEQ multiplex PCR assay. The entire amount of isolated RNA was reverse transcribed using the High Capacity cDNA Reverse Transcription Kit, so the sequenced TCRB transcripts were expressed ones. TCRdb holds this immuneACCESS table with in-frame rearrangements only. Some clones are missing; in checked studies, unresolved V genes explain under half, and the rest has no known cause. This sample holds approximately 38,000 clones; 50% to 75% were observed only once. 2% to 2.5% of the sample rests with the top ten. The sample consisted of Tregs from blood. The sample's cell subset or site label is to be understood as: regulatory CD4+ T cells. The receptors originated from a woman under 40 in good health.

The rearrangement joins TRBV29-1 to TRBJ2-5; 14 bases are a match to TRBD2. Judging by the DNA end, TRBJ2-7 fits better; the J call may be wrong. Germline V gives CDR1 SQVTM, CDR2 ANQGSEA. This CDR3 is 14 amino acids long. The CDR3 region has the DNA TGCAGCGTTATGGGGACTAGCGGGAGACACGAGCAGTACTTC. This gives the protein CSVMGTSGRHEQYF.

The rearrangement links TRBV14 to TRBJ2-1; 8 positions match TRBD2. V was clipped by 0 bases and J by 8 bases; unmatched bases: 6. Germline CDR1 reads SGHDN; CDR2 reads FVKESK. This CDR3 region has 15 residues. The CDR3 nucleotides read TGTGCCAGCAGCCAAGAGAGCGGGGGCATATATGAGCAGTTCTTC. Translation gives CASSQESGGIYEQFF.

This clone was observed a handful of times. The chain employs TRBV29-1 and TRBJ2-1; 12 positions agree with TRBD1. The junction had 10 bases not matched to a gene; V was cut back by 4 bases and J by 0 bases. The CDR3 length is 18 residues. CDR1 is SQVTM, CDR2 ANQGSEA, per germline. The CDR3 sequence: CSVAGTGGLLGSYNEQFF. The CDR3, as DNA: TGCAGCGTTGCCGGGACAGGGGGCCTCCTAGGCTCCTACAATGAGCAGTTCTTC.

The chain's CDR3 is CASSLWASGNNEQFF. The CDR3 DNA sequence: TGTGCCAGCAGTTTATGGGCTAGCGGGAACAATGAGCAGTTCTTC. V and J are TRBV28 and TRBJ2-1, with 9 bases fitting TRBD2. The V gene's germline CDR1 is MDHEN and CDR2 SYDVKM. This CDR3 has 15 residues. V was clipped by 0 bases and J by 5 bases; unmatched bases: 2.

The chain uses TRBV19 and TRBJ2-2, with D maybe TRBD1 (5 bases). V lost 0 bases and J lost 6, with 5 bases in between. The germline V gene encodes CDR1 LNHDA and CDR2 SQIVND (reference sequence). CDR3 size: 13 residues. The CDR3: CASSIDRAGELFF. CDR3 bases: TGTGCCAGTAGTATAGACAGGGCCGGGGAGCTGTTTTTT. Variable domain in full (rest from reference TRBV19 and TRBJ2-2): DGGITQSPKYLFRKEGQNVTLSCEQNLNHDAMYWYRQDPGQGLRLIYYSQIVNDFQKGDIAEGYSVSREKKESFPLTVTSAQKNPTAFYLCASSIDRAGELFFGEGSRLTVL.

This clone has just a few counts. The chain couples TRBV2 to TRBJ2-1, with 7 bases identical to TRBD1. CDR3 length equals 14 residues. Germline V lookup: CDR1 SNHLY, CDR2 FYNNEI. V lost 6 bases to trimming and J lost 4 bases; unmatched junction nucleotides: 6. CDR3 coding DNA: TGTGCCAGCAGGGGGGCAGGGGGTTACAATGAGCAGTTCTTC. Translated: CASRGAGGYNEQFF.

The rearrangement links TRBV4-3 to TRBJ2-7; D possibly corresponds to TRBD2 (6 bases). Trimming pared 3 bases from V and 6 bases from J, leaving 18 bases between. Germline V CDR1 and CDR2: LGHNA, YSLEER. CDR3 length: 15 amino acids. The CDR3 coding sequence is TGCGCCAGCAGCCAGGCGGTCGGGAGCGGAGGCGAGCAGTACTTC. This encodes CASSQAVGSGGEQYF.

The rearrangement links TRBV5-1 to TRBJ2-1, with 7 positions matching TRBD2. CDR3 size: 14 residues. Per germline, CDR1 SGHRS and CDR2 YFSETQ. J lost 4 bases, V lost 6 bases, and 7 bases had no gene match. The CDR3 nucleotides read TGCGCCAGCATTGAGCGGGACGATTACAATGAGCAGTTCTTC. Protein product: CASIERDDYNEQFF.

This clone was seen a handful of times. This chain links TRBV6-1 with TRBJ2-7; TRBD2 aligns across 8 bases. This CDR3 contains 15 residues. The junction had 7 bases not matched to a gene; V was cut back by 6 bases and J by 0 bases. Germline assignment: CDR1 MNHNS and CDR2 SASEGT. This CDR3 is CASSSGAGGSYEQYF. Written as DNA, the CDR3 is TGTGCCAGCAGCAGCGGGGCGGGGGGCTCCTACGAGCAGTACTTC.

The gene calls are TRBV5-4 and TRBJ2-1; no firm D call. Germline V gene lookup returns CDR1 SGHNT and CDR2 YYREEE (reference sequence). Trimming took off 3 bases at V and 2 bases at J, with 12 bases between the two ends. The CDR3 extends over 15 amino acids. CDR3 sequence reads: CASSWYSSAYNEQFF. CDR3 in DNA: TGTGCCAGCAGCTGGTACTCATCGGCCTACAATGAGCAGTTCTTC.

This clone showed up just a few times. The rearrangement uses TRBV6-5 and TRBJ2-5; 8 nucleotides match TRBD1. This CDR3 is 15 amino acids long. With V trimmed by 2 bases and J by 6 bases, 8 bases remained unmatched. Looked up from germline, CDR1 is MNHEY and CDR2 is SVGAGI. CDR3 protein: CASSYPDRGRQTQYF. CDR3 nucleotides: TGTGCCAGCAGTTACCCAGACAGGGGTCGGCAGACCCAGTACTTC.

This chain links TRBV7-2 with TRBJ2-7, with TRBD1 matching 12 bases. The CDR3 covers 17 residues. In germline, CDR1 is SGHTA, CDR2 FQGNSA. The ends lost 5 bases at V and 4 bases at J; junction bases unmatched: 12. The CDR3 DNA is TGTGCCAGCAGCCCATGGGGGGGACAGGGGGCAAGGTACGAGCAGTACTTC. The encoded protein is CASSPWGGQGARYEQYF.

Points on this clone: Distinct nucleotide sequences in the sample also encode this CDR3. This chain links TRBV9 with TRBJ1-3; D unresolved. The CDR3 runs 15 residues. CDR1 is SGDLS and CDR2 is YYNGEE in the germline V gene. Trimming removed 3 bases from V and 3 bases from J, with 13 bases in between. The CDR3 nucleotides read TGTGCCAGCAGCGATCCAGGCCGCTTTGGAAACACCATATATTTT. Its translation is CASSDPGRFGNTIYF.

The rearrangement uses TRBV6-5 and TRBJ2-3, with D unclear. The ends were cut back, 6 bases at V and 0 bases at J, with 13 bases in the middle. Germline lookup yields CDR1 MNHEY and CDR2 SVGAGI. The CDR3 totals 15 residues. The chain's CDR3 is CASRARVSSTDTQYF. The CDR3 DNA is TGTGCCAGCAGAGCCCGGGTTTCTAGCACAGATACGCAGTATTTT.

This clone was detected once. This rearrangement joins TRBV7-9 to TRBJ1-2, with D perhaps TRBD1 (6 bases). This CDR3 contains 15 residues. V lost 5 bases and J lost 8, with 21 bases in between. The germline V gene encodes CDR1 SEHNR and CDR2 FQNEAQ (reference sequence). The CDR3 region has the DNA TGTGCCAGCAGCCCAGGGACATGGACGGGGCGAGGCTACACCTTC. This gives the protein CASSPGTWTGRGYTF. Variable domain in full (rest from reference TRBV7-9 and TRBJ1-2): DTGVSQNPRHKITKRGQNVTFRCDPISEHNRLYWYRQTLGQGPEFLTYFQNEAQLEKSRLLSDRFSAERPKGSFSTLEIQRTEQGDSAMYLCASSPGTWTGRGYTFGSGTRLTVV.

The chain is built from TRBV7-3 and TRBJ2-7; D possibly corresponds to TRBD2 (6 bases). Germline V gene lookup returns CDR1 SGHTA and CDR2 FQGTGA. V was shortened by 4 bases and J by 0 bases, with 19 bases between the two germline ends. CDR3 length: 17 residues. The CDR3 DNA reads TGTGCCAGCAGCTCCCTGCCTCCTAGCGCTTACTCCTACGAGCAGTACTTC. This encodes CASSSLPPSAYSYEQYF. Together with reference TRBV7-3 and TRBJ2-7, the CDR3 gives the full variable domain: GAGVSQTPSNKVTEKGKYVELRCDPISGHTALYWYRQSLGQGPEFLIYFQGTGAADDSGLPNDRFFAVRPEGSVSTLKIQRTERGDSAVYLCASSSLPPSAYSYEQYFGPGTRLTVT.

The gene calls are TRBV29-1 and TRBJ2-1; D ambiguous. Germline loops: CDR1 SQVTM, CDR2 ANQGSEA. The germline V and J ends were trimmed by 8 bases and 7 bases, with 15 bases remaining between them. CDR3 length: 12 residues. CDR3 amino acids: CSTLGFGNEQFF. The DNA for the CDR3 is TGCAGCACCCTGGGCTTTGGGAATGAGCAGTTCTTC.

The V call is TRBV5-5, the J call TRBJ2-7; D is perhaps TRBD1 (6 bases). The V end lost 3 bases, the J end lost 7 bases, and 17 bases lay between the germline ends. This CDR3 spans 14 amino acids. From germline, CDR1 is SGHKS and CDR2 YYEKEE (reference sequence). CDR3 amino acids: CASSSGHRTGEQYF. DNA of the CDR3: TGTGCCAGCAGCTCGGGACACAGAACAGGGGAGCAGTACTTC.

CDR3 sequence (DNA): TGTGCCAGCAGTTTGGATACTTTTCCGGGTACGCAGTATTTT. Amino acid sequence: CASSLDTFPGTQYF. The J gene is TRBJ2-3, the V gene TRBV28; no firm D call. The V and J ends lost 3 bases and 8 bases respectively, with 15 bases between them. CDR3 size: 14 residues. Germline CDR1 is MDHEN and CDR2 is SYDVKM.

Here the CDR3 reads CASSTLDPGTNLYNEQFF. CDR3 bases: TGTGCCAGCAGTACGCTAGACCCCGGGACTAACCTCTACAATGAGCAGTTCTTC. The rearrangement uses TRBV28 and TRBJ2-1, with 7 positions matching TRBD2. This CDR3 has 18 residues. Germline CDR1 reads MDHEN; CDR2 reads SYDVKM. The V and J ends lost 5 bases and 3 bases, in that order; junction bases with no gene match: 16.

This clone has just a few counts. The rearrangement uses TRBV19 and TRBJ1-5; TRBD1 matches 9 bases. The germline V gene encodes CDR1 LNHDA and CDR2 SQIVND (reference sequence). This CDR3 is 18 amino acids long. V was clipped by 0 bases and J by 3 bases; unmatched bases: 9. CDR3 nucleotides: TGTGCCAGTAGTATAGATCTGAGGGACAGGGACCTCAATCAGCCCCAGCATTTT. Its protein is CASSIDLRDRDLNQPQHF.

This sequence joins TRBV7-2 and TRBJ2-1; tentatively, D is TRBD1 (6 bases). Germline V gives CDR1 SGHTA, CDR2 FQGNSA. Trimming stripped 1 base from V and 10 bases from J, with 14 bases between. The CDR3 spans 14 residues. The CDR3 is CASSLGGHQVEQFF. CDR3 DNA: TGTGCCAGCAGCTTAGGGGGACACCAAGTAGAGCAGTTCTTC. Drawing the rest from reference TRBV7-2 and TRBJ2-1, the complete variable domain is GAGVSQSPSNKVTEKGKDVELRCDPISGHTALYWYRQSLGQGLEFLIYFQGNSAPDKSGLPSDRFSAERTGGSVSTLTIQRTQQEDSAVYLCASSLGGHQVEQFFGPGTRLTVL.

The V call is TRBV5-3, the J call TRBJ1-2; 9 bases agree with TRBD1. TRBV5-3 is labeled an ORF, and its function is uncertain. CDR3 length: 14 amino acids. With 8 bases clipped from V and 5 bases from J, the junction kept 10 bases outside the gene matches. CDR3 residues: CASSTGQGEYGYTF. The DNA of the CDR3 is TGTGCCAGCAGCACGGGACAGGGAGAATATGGCTACACCTTC.